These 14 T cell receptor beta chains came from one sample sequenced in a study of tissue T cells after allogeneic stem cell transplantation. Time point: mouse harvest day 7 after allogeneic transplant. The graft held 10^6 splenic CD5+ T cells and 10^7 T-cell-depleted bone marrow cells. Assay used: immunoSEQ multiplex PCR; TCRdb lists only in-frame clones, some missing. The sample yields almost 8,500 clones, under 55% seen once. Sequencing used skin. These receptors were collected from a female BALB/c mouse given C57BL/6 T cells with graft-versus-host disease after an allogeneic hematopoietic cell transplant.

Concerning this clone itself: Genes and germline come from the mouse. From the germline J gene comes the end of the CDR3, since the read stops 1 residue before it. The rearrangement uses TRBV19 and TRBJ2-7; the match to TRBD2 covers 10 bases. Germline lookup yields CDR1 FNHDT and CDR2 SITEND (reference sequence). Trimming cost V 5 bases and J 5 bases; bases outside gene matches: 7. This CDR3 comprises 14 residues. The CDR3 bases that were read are TGTGCCAGCAGATCACTGGGGGGGGCGGATGAACAGTAC. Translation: CASRSLGGADEQY. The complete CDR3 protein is CASRSLGGADEQYF. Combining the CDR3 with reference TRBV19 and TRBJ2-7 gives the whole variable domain GGIITQTPKFLIGQEGQKLTLKCQQNFNHDTMYWYRQDSGKGLRLIYYSITENDLQKGDLSEGYDASREKKSSFSLTVTSAQKNEMAVFLCASRSLGGADEQYFGPGTRLTVL.

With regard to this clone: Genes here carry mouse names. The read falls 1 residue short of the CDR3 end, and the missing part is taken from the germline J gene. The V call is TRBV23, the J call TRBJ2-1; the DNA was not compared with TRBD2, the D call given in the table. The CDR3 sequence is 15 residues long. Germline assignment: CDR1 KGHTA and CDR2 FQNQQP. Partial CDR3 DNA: TGCTCCAGCAGTCTGGGGGGGTATAACTATGCTGAGCAGTTC. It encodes CSSSLGGYNYAEQF. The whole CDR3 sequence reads CSSSLGGYNYAEQFF.

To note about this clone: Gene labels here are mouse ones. The CDR3 loop is CASSQRTGADTQYF. Partial CDR3 DNA: TGTGCCAGCAGCCAAAGGACTGGGGCAGACACCCAGTAC. The V call is TRBV5, the J call TRBJ2-5, with 9 bases fitting TRBD2. The CDR3 goes on 1 residue after the read ends, and that part is filled in from the germline J gene. V gave up 2 bases and J gave up 5 bases; unmatched junction bases: 2. This CDR3 has 14 residues. CDR1 and CDR2 (germline): LGHNA, YNLKQL (reference sequence).

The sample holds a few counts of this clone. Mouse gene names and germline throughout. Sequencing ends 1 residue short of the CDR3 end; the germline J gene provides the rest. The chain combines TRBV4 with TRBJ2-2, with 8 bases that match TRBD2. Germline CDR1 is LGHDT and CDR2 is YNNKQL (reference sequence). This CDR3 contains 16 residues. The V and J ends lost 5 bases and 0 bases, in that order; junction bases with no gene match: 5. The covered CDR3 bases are TGTGCCAGCAGCCACGGACTGGGCGCAAACACCGGGCAGCTCTAC. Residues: CASSHGLGANTGQLY. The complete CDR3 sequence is CASSHGLGANTGQLYF.

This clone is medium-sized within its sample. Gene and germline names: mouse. CDR3 DNA, as far as it was read: TGTGCCAGCAGCCAACCCGACTGGGGGGGCTATGAACAGTAC. Amino acids: CASSQPDWGGYEQY. The full CDR3 sequence reads CASSQPDWGGYEQYF. J is TRBJ2-7 and V is TRBV2, with 11 bases that match TRBD2. The read terminates 1 residue before the CDR3 end, so the remaining end is supplied by the germline J gene. In germline, CDR1 is LGHNA, CDR2 YSYQKL. The CDR3 loop spans 15 amino acids. Unmatched junction bases numbered 3, after V lost 2 bases and J lost 3 bases.

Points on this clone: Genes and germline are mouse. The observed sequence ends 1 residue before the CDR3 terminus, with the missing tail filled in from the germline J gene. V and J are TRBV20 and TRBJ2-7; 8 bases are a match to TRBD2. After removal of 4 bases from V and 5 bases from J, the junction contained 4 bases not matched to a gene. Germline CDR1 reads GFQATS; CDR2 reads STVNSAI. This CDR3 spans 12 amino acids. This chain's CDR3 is CGAKGGAHEQYF. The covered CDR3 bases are TGTGGTGCTAAGGGGGGGGCGCATGAACAGTAC.

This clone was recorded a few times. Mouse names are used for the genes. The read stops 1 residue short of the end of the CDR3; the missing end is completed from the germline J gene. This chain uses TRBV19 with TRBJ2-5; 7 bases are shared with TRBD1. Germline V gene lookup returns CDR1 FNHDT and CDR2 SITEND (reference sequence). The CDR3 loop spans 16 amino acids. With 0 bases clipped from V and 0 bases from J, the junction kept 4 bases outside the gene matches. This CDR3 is CASSIDRGLNQDTQYF. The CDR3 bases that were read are TGTGCCAGCAGTATAGACAGGGGTCTTAACCAAGACACCCAGTAC.

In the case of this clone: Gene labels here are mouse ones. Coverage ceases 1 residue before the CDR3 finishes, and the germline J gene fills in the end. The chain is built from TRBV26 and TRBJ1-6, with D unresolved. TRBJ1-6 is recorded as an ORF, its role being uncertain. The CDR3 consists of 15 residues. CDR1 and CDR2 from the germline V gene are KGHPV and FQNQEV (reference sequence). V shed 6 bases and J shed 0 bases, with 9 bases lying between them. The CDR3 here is CASRSQDSYNSPLYF. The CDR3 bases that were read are TGTGCCAGCAGATCCCAGGATTCCTATAATTCGCCCCTCTAC.

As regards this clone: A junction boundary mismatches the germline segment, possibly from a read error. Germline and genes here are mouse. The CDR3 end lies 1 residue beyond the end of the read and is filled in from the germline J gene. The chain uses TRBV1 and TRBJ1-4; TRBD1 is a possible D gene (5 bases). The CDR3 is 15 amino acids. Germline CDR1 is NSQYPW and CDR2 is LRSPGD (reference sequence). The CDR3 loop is CTCSTERGGGERLFF. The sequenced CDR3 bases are TGCACCTGCAGTACAGAGAGGGGAGGTGGCGAAAGATTATTT.

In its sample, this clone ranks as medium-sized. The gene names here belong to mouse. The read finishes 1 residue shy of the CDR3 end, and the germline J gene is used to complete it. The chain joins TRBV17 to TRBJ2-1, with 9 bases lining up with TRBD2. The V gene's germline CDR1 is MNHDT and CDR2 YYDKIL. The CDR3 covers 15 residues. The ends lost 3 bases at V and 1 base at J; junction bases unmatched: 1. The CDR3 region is CASSRDWGNYAEQFF. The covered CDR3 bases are TGTGCTAGCAGTAGGGACTGGGGAAACTATGCTGAGCAGTTC. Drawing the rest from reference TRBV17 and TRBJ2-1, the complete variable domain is DTTVKQNPRYKLARVGKPVNLICSQTMNHDTMYWYQKKPNQAPKLLLFYYDKILNREADTFEKFQSSRPNNSFCSLYIGSAGLEYSAMYLCASSRDWGNYAEQFFGPGTRLTVL.

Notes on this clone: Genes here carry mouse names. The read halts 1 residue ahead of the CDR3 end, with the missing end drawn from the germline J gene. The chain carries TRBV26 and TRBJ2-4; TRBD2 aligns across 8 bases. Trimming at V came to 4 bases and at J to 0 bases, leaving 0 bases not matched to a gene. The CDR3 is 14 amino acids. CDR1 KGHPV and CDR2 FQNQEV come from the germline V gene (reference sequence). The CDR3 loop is CASSPGGSQNTLYF. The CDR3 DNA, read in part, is TGTGCCAGCAGTCCTGGGGGGAGTCAAAACACCTTGTAC.

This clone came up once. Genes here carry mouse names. This CDR3 reads CSSSPGTGSSQNTLYF. Incomplete CDR3 DNA: TGCTCCAGCAGTCCCGGGACTGGGAGTAGTCAAAACACCTTGTAC. The genes are TRBV23 and TRBJ2-4; the table gives TRBD2 as D, unverified against the DNA. The CDR3 end is not reached by the read, which stops 1 residue before it; the germline J gene fills it in. The CDR3 consists of 16 residues. CDR1 and CDR2 from the germline V gene are KGHTA and FQNQQP.

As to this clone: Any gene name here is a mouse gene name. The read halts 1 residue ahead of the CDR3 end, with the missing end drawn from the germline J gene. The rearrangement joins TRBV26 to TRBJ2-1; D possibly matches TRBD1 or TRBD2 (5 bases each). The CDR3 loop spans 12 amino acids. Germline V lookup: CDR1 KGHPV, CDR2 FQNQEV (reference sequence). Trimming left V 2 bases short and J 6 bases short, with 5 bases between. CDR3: CASSLGAAEQFF. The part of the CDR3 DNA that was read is TGTGCCAGCAGTCTGGGGGCTGCTGAGCAGTTC.

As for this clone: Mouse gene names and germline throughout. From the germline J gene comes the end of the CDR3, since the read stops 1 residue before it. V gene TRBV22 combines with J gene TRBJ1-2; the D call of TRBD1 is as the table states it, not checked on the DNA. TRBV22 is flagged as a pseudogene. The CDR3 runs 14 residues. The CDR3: CASSCGDRDSDYTF. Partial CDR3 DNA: TGTGCCAGCAGTTGTGGGGACAGGGACTCCGACTACACC.